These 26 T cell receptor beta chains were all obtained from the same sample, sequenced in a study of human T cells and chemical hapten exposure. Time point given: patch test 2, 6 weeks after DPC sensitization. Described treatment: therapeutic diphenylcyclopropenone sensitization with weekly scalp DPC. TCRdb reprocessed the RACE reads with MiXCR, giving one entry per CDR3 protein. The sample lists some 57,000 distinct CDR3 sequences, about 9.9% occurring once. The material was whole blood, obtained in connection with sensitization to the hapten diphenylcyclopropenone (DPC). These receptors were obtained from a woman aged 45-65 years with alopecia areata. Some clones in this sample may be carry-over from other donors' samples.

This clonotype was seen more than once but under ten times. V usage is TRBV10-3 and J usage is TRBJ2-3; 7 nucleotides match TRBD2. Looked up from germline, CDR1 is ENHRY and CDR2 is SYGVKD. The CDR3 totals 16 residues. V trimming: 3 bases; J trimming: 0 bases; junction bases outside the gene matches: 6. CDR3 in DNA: TGTGCCATCAGTGACCGGGGGGACTTGAGCACAGATACGCAGTATTTT. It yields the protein CAISDRGDLSTDTQYF.

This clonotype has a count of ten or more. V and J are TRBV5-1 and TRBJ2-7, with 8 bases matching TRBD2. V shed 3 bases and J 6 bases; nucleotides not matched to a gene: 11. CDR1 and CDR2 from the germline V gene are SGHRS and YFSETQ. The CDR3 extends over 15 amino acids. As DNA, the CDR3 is TGCGCCAGCAGCTCAGAAGCGGGAGTGGTCCGCGAGCAGTACTTC. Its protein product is CASSSEAGVVREQYF.

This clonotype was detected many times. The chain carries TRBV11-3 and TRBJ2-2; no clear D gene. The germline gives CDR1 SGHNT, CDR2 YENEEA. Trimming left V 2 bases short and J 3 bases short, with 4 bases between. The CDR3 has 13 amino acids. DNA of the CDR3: TGTGCCAGCAGCTTAAAGGACACCGGGGAGCTGTTTTTT. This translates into CASSLKDTGELFF.

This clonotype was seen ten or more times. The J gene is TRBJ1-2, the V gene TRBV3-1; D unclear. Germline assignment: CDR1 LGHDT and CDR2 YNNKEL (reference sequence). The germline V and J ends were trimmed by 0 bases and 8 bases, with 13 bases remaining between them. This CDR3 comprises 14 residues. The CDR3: CASSQDTADLGYTF. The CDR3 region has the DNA TGTGCCAGCAGCCAAGATACGGCTGATCTAGGCTACACCTTC.

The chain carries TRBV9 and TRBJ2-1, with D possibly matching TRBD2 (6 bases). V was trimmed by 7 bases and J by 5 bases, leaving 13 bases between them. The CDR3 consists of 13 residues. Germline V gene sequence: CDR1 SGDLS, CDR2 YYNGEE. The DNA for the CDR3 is TGTGCCAGCGGGGGGATAGTTCACAATGAGCAGTTCTTC. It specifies CASGGIVHNEQFF.

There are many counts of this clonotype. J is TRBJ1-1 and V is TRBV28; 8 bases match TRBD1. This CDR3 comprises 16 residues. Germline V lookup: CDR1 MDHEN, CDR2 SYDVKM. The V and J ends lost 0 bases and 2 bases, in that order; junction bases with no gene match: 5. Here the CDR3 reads CASSLWGTGRNTEAFF. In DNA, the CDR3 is TGTGCCAGCAGTTTATGGGGGACAGGCCGTAACACTGAAGCTTTCTTT.

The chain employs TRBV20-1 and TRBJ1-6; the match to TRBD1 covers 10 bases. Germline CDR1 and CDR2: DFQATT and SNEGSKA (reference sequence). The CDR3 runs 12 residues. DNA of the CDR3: TGCTGTGGGGGACAGGGGAATTCACCCCTCCACTTT. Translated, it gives CCGGQGNSPLHF.

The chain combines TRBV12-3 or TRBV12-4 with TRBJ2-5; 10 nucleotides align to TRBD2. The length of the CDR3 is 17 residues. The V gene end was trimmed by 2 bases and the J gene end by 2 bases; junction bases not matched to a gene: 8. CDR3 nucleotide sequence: TGTGCCAGCAGTTTACACCCCCTAGCGGGGGCGCAAGAGACCCAGTACTTC. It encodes CASSLHPLAGAQETQYF.

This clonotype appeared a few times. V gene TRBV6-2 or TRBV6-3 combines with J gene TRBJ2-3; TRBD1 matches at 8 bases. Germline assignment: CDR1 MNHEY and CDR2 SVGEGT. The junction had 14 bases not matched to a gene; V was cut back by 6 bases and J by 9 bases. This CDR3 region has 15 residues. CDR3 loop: CASRTGASPLVTQYF. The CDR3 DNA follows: TGTGCCAGCAGGACAGGGGCTTCCCCTCTAGTCACGCAGTATTTT.

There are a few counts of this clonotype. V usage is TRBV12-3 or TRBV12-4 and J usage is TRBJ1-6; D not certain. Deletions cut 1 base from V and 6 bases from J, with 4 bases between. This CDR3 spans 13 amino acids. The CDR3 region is CASSLGSNSPLHF. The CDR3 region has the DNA TGTGCCAGCAGTTTAGGGAGTAATTCACCCCTCCACTTT.

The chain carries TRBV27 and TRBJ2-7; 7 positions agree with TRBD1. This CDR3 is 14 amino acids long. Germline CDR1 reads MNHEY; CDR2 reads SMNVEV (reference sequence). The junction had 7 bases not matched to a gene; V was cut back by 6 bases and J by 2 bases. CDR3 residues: CASRSWDRTYEQYF. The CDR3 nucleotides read TGTGCCAGCAGGAGCTGGGACAGAACCTACGAGCAGTACTTC.

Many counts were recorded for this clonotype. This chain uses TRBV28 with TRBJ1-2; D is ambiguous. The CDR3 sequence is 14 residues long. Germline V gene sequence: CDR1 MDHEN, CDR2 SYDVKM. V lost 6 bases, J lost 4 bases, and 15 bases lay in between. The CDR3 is CASRLTDGFYGYTF. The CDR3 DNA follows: TGTGCCAGCAGATTAACGGACGGATTCTATGGCTACACCTTC.

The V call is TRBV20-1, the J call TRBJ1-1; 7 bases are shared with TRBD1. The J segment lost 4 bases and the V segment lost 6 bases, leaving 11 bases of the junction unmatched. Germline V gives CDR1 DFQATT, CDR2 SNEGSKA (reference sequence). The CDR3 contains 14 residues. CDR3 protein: CSAPRQGGFTEAFF. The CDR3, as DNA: TGCAGTGCCCCCCGACAGGGAGGTTTCACTGAAGCTTTCTTT.

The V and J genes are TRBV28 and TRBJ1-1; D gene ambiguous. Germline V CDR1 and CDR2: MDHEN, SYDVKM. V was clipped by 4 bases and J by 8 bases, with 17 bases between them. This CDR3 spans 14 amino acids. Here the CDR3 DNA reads TGTGCCAGCAGTTCCCATATGAACCGGGTCGAAGCTTTCTTT. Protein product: CASSSHMNRVEAFF.

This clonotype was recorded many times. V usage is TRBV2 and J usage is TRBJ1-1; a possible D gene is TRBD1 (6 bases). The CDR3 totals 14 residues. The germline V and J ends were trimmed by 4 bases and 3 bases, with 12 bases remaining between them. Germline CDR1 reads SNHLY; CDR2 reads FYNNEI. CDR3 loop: CASSVEGGDTEAFF. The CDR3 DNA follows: TGTGCCAGCAGTGTAGAGGGGGGAGACACTGAAGCTTTCTTT.

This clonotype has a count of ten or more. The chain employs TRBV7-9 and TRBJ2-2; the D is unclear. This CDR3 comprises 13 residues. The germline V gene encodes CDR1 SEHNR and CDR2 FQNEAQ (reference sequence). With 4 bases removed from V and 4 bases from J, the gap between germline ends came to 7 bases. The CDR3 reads CASSSDLTGELFF. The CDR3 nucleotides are TGTGCCAGCAGCTCGGACCTCACCGGGGAGCTGTTTTTT.

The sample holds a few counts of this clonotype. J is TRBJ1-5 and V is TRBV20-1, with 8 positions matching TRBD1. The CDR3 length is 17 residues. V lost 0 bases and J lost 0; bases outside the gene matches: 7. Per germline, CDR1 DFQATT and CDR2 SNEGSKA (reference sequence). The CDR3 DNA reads TGCAGTGCTAGAGATTCGACAGGGGCCCATAGCAATCAGCCCCAGCATTTT. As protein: CSARDSTGAHSNQPQHF.

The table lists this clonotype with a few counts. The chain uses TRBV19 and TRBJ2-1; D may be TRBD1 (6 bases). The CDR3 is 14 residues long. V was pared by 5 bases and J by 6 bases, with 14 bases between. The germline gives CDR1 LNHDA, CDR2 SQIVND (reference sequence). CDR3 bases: TGTGCCAGTAGTCCAGGACAGTTTCCCAATGAGCAGTTCTTC. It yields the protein CASSPGQFPNEQFF.

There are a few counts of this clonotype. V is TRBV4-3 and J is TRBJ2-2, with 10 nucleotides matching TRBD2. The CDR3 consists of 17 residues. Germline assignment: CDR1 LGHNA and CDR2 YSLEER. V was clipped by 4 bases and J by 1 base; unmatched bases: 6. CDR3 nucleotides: TGCGCCAGCAGCCCCCGCACTAGCGGGGAGAACACCGGGGAGCTGTTTTTT. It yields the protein CASSPRTSGENTGELFF.

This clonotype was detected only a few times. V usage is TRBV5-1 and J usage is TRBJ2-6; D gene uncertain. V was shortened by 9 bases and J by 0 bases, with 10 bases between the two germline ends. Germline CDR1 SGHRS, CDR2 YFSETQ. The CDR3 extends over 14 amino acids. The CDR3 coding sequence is TGCGCCACCCGGATGGGCTCTGGGGCCAACGTCCTGACTTTC. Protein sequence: CATRMGSGANVLTF.

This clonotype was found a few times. This chain's CDR3 is CASSYLPSDRVGETQYF. CDR3 coding DNA: TGCGCCAGCAGCTACTTACCCTCAGACAGGGTCGGAGAGACCCAGTACTTC. The rearrangement joins TRBV5-1 to TRBJ2-5, with 7 bases that match TRBD1. Germline CDR1 is SGHRS and CDR2 is YFSETQ. This CDR3 has 17 amino acids. The J segment lost 4 bases and the V segment lost 3 bases, leaving 15 bases of the junction unmatched.

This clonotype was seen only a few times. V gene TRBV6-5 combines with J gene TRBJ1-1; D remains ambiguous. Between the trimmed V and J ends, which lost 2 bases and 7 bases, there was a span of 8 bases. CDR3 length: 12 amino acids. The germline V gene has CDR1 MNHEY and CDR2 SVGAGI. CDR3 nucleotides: TGTGCCAGCAGTTACAACGGGGATGAAGCTTTCTTT. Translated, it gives CASSYNGDEAFF.

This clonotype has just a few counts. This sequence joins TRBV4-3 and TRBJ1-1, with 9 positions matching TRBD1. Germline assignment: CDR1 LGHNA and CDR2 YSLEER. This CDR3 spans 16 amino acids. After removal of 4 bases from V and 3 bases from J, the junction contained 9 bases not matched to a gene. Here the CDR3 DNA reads TGCGCCAGCAGCCGACAACAGGGGGCCGGGGACACTGAAGCTTTCTTT. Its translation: CASSRQQGAGDTEAFF.

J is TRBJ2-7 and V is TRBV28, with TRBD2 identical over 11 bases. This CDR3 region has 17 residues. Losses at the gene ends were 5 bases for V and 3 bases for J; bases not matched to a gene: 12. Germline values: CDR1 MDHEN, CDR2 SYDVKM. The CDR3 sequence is CASSPIRTSGSFYEQYF. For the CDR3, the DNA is TGTGCCAGCAGTCCTATCCGGACTAGCGGGTCGTTCTACGAGCAGTACTTC.

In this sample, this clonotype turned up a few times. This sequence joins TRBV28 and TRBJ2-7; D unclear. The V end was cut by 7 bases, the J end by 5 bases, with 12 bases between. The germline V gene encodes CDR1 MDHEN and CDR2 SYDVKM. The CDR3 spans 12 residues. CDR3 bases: TGTGCCAGCACGTCGACTGACAACGAGCAGTACTTC. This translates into CASTSTDNEQYF.

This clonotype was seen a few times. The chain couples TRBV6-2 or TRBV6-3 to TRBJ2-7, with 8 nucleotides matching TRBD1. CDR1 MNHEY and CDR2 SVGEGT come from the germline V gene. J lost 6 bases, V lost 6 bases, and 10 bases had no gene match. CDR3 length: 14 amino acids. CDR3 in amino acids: CASRLRTGLGEQYF. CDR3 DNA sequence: TGTGCCAGCAGATTACGGACAGGGCTGGGCGAGCAGTACTTC.